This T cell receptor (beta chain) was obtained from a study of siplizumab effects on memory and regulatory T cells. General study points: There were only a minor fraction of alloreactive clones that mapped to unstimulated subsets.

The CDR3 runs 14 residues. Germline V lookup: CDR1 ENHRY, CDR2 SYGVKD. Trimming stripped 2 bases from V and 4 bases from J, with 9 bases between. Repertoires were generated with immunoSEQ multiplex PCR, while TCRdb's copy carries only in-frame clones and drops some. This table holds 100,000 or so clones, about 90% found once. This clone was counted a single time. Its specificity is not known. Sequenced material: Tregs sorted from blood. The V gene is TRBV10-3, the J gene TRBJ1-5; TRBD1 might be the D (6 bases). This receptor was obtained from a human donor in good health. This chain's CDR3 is CAISERQGNQPQHF. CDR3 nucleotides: TGTGCCATCAGTGAGCGCCAGGGGAATCAGCCCCAGCATTTT.